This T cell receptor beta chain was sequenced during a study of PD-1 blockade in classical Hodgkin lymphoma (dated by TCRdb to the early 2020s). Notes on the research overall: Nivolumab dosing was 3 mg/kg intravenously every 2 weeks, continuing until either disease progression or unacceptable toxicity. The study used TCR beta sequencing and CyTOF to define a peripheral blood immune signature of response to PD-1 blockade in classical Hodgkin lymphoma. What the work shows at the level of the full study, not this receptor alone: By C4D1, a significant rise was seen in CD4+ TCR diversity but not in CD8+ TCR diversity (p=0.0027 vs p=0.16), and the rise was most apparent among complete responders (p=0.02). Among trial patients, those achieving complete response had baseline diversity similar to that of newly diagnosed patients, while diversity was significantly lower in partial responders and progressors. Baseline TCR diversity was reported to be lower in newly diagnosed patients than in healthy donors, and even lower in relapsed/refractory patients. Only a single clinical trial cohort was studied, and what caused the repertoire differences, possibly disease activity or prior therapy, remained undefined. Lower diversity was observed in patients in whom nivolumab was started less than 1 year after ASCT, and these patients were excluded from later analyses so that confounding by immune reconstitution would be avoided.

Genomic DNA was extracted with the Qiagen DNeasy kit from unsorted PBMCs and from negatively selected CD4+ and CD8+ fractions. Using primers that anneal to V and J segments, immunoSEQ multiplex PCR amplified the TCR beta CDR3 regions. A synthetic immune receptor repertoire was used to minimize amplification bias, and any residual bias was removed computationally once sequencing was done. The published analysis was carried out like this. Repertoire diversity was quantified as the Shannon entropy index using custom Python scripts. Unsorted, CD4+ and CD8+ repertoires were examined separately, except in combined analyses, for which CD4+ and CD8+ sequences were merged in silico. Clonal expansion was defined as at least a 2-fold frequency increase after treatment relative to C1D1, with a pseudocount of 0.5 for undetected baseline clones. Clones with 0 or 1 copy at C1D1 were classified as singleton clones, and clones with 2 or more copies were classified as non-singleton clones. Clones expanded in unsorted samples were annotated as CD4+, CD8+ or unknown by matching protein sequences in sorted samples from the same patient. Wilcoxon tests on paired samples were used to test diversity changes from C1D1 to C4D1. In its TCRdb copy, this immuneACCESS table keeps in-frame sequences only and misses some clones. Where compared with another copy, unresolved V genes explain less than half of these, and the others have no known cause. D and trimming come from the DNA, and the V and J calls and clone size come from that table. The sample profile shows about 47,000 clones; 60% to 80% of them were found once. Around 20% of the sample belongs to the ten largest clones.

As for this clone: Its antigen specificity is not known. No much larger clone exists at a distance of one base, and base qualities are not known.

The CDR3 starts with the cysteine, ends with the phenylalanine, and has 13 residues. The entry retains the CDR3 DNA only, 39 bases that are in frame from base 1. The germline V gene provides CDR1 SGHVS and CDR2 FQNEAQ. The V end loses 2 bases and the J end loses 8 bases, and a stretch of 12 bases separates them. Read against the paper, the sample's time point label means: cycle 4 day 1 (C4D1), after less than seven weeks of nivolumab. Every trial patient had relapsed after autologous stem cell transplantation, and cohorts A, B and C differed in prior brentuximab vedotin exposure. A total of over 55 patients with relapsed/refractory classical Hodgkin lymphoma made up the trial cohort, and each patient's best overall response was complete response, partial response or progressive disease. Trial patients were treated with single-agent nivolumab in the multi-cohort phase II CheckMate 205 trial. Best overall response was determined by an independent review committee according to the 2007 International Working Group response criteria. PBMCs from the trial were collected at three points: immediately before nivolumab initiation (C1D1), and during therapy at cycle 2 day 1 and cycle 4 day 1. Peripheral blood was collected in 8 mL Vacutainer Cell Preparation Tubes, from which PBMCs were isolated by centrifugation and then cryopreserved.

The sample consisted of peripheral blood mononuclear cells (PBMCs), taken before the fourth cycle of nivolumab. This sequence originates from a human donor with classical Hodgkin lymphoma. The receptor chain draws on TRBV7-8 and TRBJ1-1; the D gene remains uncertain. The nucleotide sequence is TGTGCCAGCAGCTTACCTGGGTCCCGGGAAGCTTTCTTT. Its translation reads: CASSLPGSREAFF.